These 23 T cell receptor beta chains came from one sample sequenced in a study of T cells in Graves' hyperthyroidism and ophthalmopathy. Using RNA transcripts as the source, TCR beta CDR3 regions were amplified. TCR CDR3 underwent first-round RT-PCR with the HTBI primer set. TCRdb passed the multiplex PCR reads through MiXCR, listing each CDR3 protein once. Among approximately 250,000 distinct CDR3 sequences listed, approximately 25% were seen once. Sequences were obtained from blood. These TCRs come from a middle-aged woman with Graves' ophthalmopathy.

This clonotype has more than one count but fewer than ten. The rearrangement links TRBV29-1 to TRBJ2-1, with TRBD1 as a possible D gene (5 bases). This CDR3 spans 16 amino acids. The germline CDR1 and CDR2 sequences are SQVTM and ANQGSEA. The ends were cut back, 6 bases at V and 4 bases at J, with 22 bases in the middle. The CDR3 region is CSVANLRLTAYNEQFF. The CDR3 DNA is TGCAGCGTCGCAAACCTCCGATTGACAGCTTACAATGAGCAGTTCTTC.

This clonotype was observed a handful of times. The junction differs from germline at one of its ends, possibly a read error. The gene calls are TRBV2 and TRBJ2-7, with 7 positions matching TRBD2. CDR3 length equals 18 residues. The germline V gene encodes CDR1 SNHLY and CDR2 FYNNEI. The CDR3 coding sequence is TGTGCCAGCAGTGAAGCGCGCCTAGCGGAAGGGGACTCCTACGAGCAGTCCTTC. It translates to CASSEARLAEGDSYEQSF.

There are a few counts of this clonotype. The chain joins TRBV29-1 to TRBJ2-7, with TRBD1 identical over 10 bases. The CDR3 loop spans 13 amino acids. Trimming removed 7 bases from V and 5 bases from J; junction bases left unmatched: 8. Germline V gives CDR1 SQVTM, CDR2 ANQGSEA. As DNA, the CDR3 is TGCAGCGGAACCGGGACAGGGGACCACGAGCAGTACTTC. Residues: CSGTGTGDHEQYF.

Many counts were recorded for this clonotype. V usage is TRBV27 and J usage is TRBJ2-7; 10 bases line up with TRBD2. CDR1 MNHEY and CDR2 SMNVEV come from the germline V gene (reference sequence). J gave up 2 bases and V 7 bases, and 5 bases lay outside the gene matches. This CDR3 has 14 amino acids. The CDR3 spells CASIRLAGTYEQYF. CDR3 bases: TGTGCCAGCATCAGACTAGCGGGTACCTACGAGCAGTACTTC.

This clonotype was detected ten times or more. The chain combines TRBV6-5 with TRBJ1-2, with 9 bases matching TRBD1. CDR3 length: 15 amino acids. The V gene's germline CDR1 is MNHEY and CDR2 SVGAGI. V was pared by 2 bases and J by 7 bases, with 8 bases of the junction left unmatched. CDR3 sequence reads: CASSYAPGQGSGYTF. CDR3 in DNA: TGTGCCAGCAGTTACGCCCCGGGACAGGGCAGTGGCTACACCTTC.

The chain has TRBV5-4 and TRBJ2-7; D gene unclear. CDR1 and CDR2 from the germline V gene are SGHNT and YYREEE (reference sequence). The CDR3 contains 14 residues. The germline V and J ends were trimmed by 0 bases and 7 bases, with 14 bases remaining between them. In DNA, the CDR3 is TGTGCCAGCAGCTTGGGCCAGGACGTACGAGAGCAGTACTTC. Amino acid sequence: CASSLGQDVREQYF.

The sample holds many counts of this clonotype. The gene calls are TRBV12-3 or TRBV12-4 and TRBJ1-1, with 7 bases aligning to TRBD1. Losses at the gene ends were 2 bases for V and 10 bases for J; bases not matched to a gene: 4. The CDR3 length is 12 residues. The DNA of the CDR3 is TGTGCCAGCAGTTTAACGTCAGGGGGAGCTTTCTTT. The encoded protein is CASSLTSGGAFF.

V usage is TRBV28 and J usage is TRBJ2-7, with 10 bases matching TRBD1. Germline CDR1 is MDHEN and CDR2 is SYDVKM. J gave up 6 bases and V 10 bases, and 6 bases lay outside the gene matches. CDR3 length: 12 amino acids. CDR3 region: CATGQGSGEQYF. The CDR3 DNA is TGTGCCACGGGACAGGGGTCGGGCGAGCAGTACTTC.

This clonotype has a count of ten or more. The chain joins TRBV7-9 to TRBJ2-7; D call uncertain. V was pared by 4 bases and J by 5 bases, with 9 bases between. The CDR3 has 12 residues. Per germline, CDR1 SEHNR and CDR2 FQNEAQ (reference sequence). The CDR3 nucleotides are TGTGCCAGCAGCTCATTTACTGACGAGCAGTACTTC. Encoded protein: CASSSFTDEQYF. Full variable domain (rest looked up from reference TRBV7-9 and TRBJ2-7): DTGVSQNPRHKITKRGQNVTFRCDPISEHNRLYWYRQTLGQGPEFLTYFQNEAQLEKSRLLSDRFSAERPKGSFSTLEIQRTEQGDSAMYLCASSSFTDEQYFGPGTRLTVT.

In DNA form, the CDR3 reads TGTGCCTGGAAGGGGTCAGGGGGTTTTAACGGCTATGGCTACACCTTC. This gives the protein CAWKGSGGFNGYGYTF. This chain uses TRBV30 with TRBJ1-2; 7 nucleotides line up with TRBD1. CDR3 length equals 16 residues. Germline assignment: CDR1 GTSNPN and CDR2 SVGIG (reference sequence). The ends lost 4 bases at V and 4 bases at J; junction bases unmatched: 15.

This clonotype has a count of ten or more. The CDR3 DNA reads as TGCGCCAGCAGCCAAGAAAGGGGTTATAGCAATCAGCCCCAGCATTTT. Amino acid sequence: CASSQERGYSNQPQHF. The chain links TRBV4-1 to TRBJ1-5; weak D call: TRBD1 (5 bases). The germline V gene encodes CDR1 MGHRA and CDR2 YSYEKL. Trimming pared 0 bases from V and 0 bases from J, leaving 9 bases between. This CDR3 contains 16 residues.

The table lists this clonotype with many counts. The DNA of the CDR3 is TGTGCCAGCAGTTTATGGACTAGTTCAGTTGCCCAGTACTTC. Its protein is CASSLWTSSVAQYF. The V and J genes are TRBV28 and TRBJ2-5; a possible D gene is TRBD2 (6 bases). The CDR3 covers 14 residues. Germline values: CDR1 MDHEN, CDR2 SYDVKM. V was cut by 0 bases and J by 9 bases, with 14 bases left in between.

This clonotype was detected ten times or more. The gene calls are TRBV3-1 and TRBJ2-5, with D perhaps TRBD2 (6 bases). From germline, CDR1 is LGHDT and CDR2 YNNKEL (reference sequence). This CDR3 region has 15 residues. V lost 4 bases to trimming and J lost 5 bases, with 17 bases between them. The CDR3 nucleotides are TGTGCCAGCAGCCCCGGGACTCGCATTCGGGAGACCCAGTACTTC. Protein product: CASSPGTRIRETQYF.

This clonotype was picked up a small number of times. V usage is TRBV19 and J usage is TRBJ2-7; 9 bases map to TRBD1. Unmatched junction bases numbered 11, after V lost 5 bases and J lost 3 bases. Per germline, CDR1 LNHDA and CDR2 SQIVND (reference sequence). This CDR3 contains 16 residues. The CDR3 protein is CASSPFLETGGYEQYF. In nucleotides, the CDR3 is TGTGCCAGTAGTCCCTTCTTGGAGACAGGGGGCTACGAGCAGTACTTC.

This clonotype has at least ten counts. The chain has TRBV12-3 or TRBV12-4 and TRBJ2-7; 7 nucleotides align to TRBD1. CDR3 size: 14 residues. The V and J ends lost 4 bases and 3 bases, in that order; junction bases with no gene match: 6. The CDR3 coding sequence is TGTGCCAGCAGTTGGTCGGGACAGAGCTACGAGCAGTACTTC. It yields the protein CASSWSGQSYEQYF.

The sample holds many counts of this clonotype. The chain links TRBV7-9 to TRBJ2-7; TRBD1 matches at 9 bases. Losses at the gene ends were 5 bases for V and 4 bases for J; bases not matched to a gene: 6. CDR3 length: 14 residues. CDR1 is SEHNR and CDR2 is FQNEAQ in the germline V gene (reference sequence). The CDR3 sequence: CASSQGQGTYEQYF. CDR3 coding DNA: TGTGCCAGCAGCCAGGGACAGGGCACGTACGAGCAGTACTTC.

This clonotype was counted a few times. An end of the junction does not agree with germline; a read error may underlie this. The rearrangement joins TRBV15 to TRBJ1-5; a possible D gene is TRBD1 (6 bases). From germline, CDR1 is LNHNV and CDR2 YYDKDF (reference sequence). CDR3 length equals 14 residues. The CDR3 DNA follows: TGTGCCACCAGCTTTATCAGGGGAAATCAGCCCCAGCTTTTT. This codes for CATSFIRGNQPQLF.

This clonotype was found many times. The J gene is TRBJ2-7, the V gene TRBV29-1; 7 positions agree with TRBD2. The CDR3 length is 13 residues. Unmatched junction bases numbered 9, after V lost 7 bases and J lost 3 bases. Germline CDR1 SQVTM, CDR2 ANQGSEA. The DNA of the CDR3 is TGCAGCGCCGACGGCGGGAGTGACTACGAGCAGTACTTC. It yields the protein CSADGGSDYEQYF.

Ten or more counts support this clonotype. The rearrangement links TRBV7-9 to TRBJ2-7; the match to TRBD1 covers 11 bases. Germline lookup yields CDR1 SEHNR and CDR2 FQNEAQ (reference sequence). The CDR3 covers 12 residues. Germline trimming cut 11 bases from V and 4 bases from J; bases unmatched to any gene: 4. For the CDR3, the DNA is TGTGCCGGACAGGGGGCTAATTACGAGCAGTACTTC. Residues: CAGQGANYEQYF.

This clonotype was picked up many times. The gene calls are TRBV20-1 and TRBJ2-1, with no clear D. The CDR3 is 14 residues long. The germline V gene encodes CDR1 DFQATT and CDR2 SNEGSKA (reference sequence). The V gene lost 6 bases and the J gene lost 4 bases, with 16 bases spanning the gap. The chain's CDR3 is CSAAAVLGYNEQFF. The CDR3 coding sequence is TGCAGTGCGGCGGCAGTTCTGGGTTACAATGAGCAGTTCTTC.

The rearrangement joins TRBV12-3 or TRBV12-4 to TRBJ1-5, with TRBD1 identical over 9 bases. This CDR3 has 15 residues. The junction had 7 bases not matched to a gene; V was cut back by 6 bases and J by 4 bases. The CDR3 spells CASSQTGGANQPQHF. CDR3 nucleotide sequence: TGTGCCAGCAGCCAAACAGGGGGCGCGAATCAGCCCCAGCATTTT.

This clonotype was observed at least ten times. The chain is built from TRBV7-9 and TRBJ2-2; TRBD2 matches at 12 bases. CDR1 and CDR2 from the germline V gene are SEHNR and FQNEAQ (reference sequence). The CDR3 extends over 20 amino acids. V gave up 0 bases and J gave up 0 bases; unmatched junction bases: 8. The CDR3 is CASSLATTSGSLSNTGELFF. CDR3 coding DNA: TGTGCCAGCAGCTTAGCTACGACTAGCGGGAGCCTTTCGAACACCGGGGAGCTGTTTTTT.

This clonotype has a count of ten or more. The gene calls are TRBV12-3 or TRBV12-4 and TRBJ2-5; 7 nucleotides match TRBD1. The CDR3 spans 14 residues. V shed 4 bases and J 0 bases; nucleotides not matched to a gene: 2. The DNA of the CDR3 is TGTGCCAGCAGTTCGACAGGGAACCAAGAGACCCAGTACTTC. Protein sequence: CASSSTGNQETQYF.